The 10 T cell receptor beta chains given below trace back to one sample, sequenced in a study of shared clonotypes between healthy human individuals. Repertoires were generated with immunoSEQ multiplex PCR, while TCRdb's copy carries only in-frame clones and drops some. Of a few hundred thousand clones in the sample, around 87% were seen once. The specimen was memory CD8+ T cells sorted from blood. As for subset: CD45RO+ cells pooled with CCR7-negative TemRA cells. These receptors all stem from a man aged 18 to 35 in good health.

The rearrangement joins TRBV28 to TRBJ1-1; perhaps TRBD1 as D (5 bases). V was trimmed by 10 bases and J by 1 base, leaving 10 bases between them. The germline V gene encodes CDR1 MDHEN and CDR2 SYDVKM. The CDR3 is 12 amino acids. The CDR3 DNA sequence: TGTGCCACCGGGGCGGGGAACACTGAAGCTTTCTTT. Translating gives CATGAGNTEAFF.

This chain uses TRBV7-9 with TRBJ2-4; D is uncertain. Germline CDR1 SEHNR, CDR2 FQNEAQ (reference sequence). V lost 4 bases and J lost 8, with 12 bases in between. CDR3 size: 13 residues. DNA of the CDR3: TGTGCCAGCAGCTCCTTGGTTTCATACATTCAGTACTTC. This codes for CASSSLVSYIQYF. The variable domain in full, with the rest retrieved from reference TRBV7-9 and TRBJ2-4, is DTGVSQNPRHKITKRGQNVTFRCDPISEHNRLYWYRQTLGQGPEFLTYFQNEAQLEKSRLLSDRFSAERPKGSFSTLEIQRTEQGDSAMYLCASSSLVSYIQYFGAGTRLSVL.

The chain couples TRBV7-9 to TRBJ1-6; 7 bases match TRBD1. J was trimmed by 8 bases and V by 5 bases; bases with no gene match: 9. The CDR3 covers 15 residues. CDR1 and CDR2 from the germline V gene are SEHNR and FQNEAQ (reference sequence). This chain's CDR3 is CASSDDRAIDSPLHF. Written as DNA, the CDR3 is TGTGCCAGCAGCGACGACAGGGCTATAGATTCACCCCTCCACTTT. Based on the CDR3 plus reference TRBV7-9 and TRBJ1-6, the full variable domain is DTGVSQNPRHKITKRGQNVTFRCDPISEHNRLYWYRQTLGQGPEFLTYFQNEAQLEKSRLLSDRFSAERPKGSFSTLEIQRTEQGDSAMYLCASSDDRAIDSPLHFGNGTRLTVT.

This chain links TRBV2 with TRBJ2-2, with a tentative D call TRBD2 (6 bases). This CDR3 has 16 residues. The V end lost 3 bases, the J end lost 10 bases, and 21 bases lay between the germline ends. Germline V lookup: CDR1 SNHLY, CDR2 FYNNEI. CDR3 protein: CASSDRGRSGGEELFF. In DNA form, the CDR3 reads TGTGCCAGCAGTGATCGTGGGAGGAGTGGAGGAGAGGAGCTGTTTTTT.

J is TRBJ2-1 and V is TRBV5-4, with 11 positions matching TRBD2. The V gene end was trimmed by 1 base and the J gene end by 4 bases; junction bases not matched to a gene: 7. Germline V lookup: CDR1 SGHNT, CDR2 YYREEE (reference sequence). The length of the CDR3 is 17 residues. CDR3 loop: CASSLIGSGGVYNEQFF. The CDR3 nucleotides read TGTGCCAGCAGCTTGATTGGTAGCGGGGGGGTATACAATGAGCAGTTCTTC.

The V gene is TRBV7-9, the J gene TRBJ2-1; no definite D call. V lost 7 bases, J lost 6 bases, and 16 bases lay in between. The CDR3 runs to 14 residues. Germline V gives CDR1 SEHNR, CDR2 FQNEAQ (reference sequence). The CDR3 DNA is TGTGCCAGCATAAAACTGACTGGGATCAATGAGCAGTTCTTC. This gives the protein CASIKLTGINEQFF.

The chain combines TRBV11-2 with TRBJ1-6; 7 bases agree with TRBD1. Germline CDR1 and CDR2: SGHAT and FQNNGV. This CDR3 spans 16 amino acids. Losses at the gene ends were 2 bases for V and 5 bases for J; bases not matched to a gene: 6. The chain's CDR3 is CASSLRGQDHNSPLHF. The CDR3 nucleotides read TGTGCCAGCAGCTTACGCGGACAGGATCATAATTCACCCCTCCACTTT.

This clone was counted a few times. The rearrangement joins TRBV5-1 to TRBJ2-2; the D is unclear. Between the trimmed V and J ends, which lost 0 bases and 7 bases, there was a span of 13 bases. Germline V gene sequence: CDR1 SGHRS, CDR2 YFSETQ. The CDR3 has 15 amino acids. The CDR3 DNA reads TGCGCCAGCAGCTTGGGGGAAGCTGAGGTCGGGGAGCTGTTTTTT. Protein sequence: CASSLGEAEVGELFF. Together with reference TRBV5-1 and TRBJ2-2, the CDR3 gives the full variable domain: KAGVTQTPRYLIKTRGQQVTLSCSPISGHRSVSWYQQTPGQGLQFLFEYFSETQRNKGNFPGRFSGRQFSNSRSEMNVSTLELGDSALYLCASSLGEAEVGELFFGEGSRLTVL.

This clone occurred many times. V and J are TRBV30 and TRBJ2-2; 11 bases agree with TRBD1. The CDR3 is 15 residues long. CDR1 and CDR2 (germline): GTSNPN, SVGIG (reference sequence). V was clipped by 4 bases and J by 5 bases; unmatched bases: 6. CDR3 residues: CAWTGQGAGTGELFF. The CDR3 DNA sequence: TGTGCCTGGACAGGACAGGGGGCTGGTACCGGGGAGCTGTTTTTT.

The rearrangement links TRBV30 to TRBJ2-3; 9 bases line up with TRBD1. J gave up 2 bases and V 4 bases, and 10 bases lay outside the gene matches. The CDR3 spans 16 residues. CDR1 and CDR2 from the germline V gene are GTSNPN and SVGIG (reference sequence). The DNA for the CDR3 is TGTGCCTGGATTAAAACCGGGACAGGGCTCACAGATACGCAGTATTTT. Its translation is CAWIKTGTGLTDTQYF.